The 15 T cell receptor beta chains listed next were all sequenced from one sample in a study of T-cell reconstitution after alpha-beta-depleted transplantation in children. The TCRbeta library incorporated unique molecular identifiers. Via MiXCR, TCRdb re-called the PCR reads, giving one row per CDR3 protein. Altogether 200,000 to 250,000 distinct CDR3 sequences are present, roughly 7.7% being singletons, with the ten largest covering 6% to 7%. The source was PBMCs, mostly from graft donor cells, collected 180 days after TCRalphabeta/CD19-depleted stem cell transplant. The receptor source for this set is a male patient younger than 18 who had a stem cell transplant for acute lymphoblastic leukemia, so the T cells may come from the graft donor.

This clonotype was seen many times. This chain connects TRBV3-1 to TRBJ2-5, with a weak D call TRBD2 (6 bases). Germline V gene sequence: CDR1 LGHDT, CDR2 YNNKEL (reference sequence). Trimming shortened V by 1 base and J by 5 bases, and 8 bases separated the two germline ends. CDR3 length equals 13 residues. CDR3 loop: CASSQAGVETQYF. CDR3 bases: TGTGCCAGCAGCCAAGCGGGAGTGGAGACCCAGTACTTC.

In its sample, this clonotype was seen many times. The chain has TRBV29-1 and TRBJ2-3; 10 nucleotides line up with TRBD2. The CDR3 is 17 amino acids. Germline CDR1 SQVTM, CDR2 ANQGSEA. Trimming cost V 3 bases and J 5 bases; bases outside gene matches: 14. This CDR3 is CSVDREMSGGAGDTQYF. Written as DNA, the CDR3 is TGCAGCGTTGACCGGGAAATGAGCGGGGGGGCGGGAGATACGCAGTATTTT.

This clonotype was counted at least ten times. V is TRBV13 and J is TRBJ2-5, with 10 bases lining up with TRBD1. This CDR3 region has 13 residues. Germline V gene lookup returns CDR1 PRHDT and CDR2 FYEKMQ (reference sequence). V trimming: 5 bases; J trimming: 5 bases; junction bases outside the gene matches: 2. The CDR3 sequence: CASSPGQGETQYF. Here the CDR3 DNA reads TGTGCCAGCAGCCCGGGACAGGGGGAGACCCAGTACTTC.

This chain's CDR3 is CASSPSGGAGNTIYF. As DNA, the CDR3 is TGTGCCAGCAGTCCCAGCGGGGGAGCTGGAAACACCATATATTTT. This chain links TRBV28 with TRBJ1-3, with a tentative D call TRBD1 (5 bases). Trimming removed 5 bases from V and 2 bases from J, with 13 bases in between. The germline V gene has CDR1 MDHEN and CDR2 SYDVKM. The CDR3 length is 15 residues.

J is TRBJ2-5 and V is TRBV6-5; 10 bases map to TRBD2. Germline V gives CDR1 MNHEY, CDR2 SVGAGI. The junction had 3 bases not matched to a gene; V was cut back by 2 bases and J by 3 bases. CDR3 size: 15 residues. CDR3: CASSYPSGGEETQYF. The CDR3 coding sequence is TGTGCCAGCAGTTACCCAAGCGGGGGGGAAGAGACCCAGTACTTC.

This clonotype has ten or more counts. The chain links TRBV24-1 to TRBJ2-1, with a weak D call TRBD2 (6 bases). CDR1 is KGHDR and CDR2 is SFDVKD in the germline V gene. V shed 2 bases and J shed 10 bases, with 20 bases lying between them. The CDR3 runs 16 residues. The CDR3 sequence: CATSDYGRGNVEEQFF. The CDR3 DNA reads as TGTGCCACCAGTGATTACGGTCGGGGGAATGTAGAAGAGCAGTTCTTC.

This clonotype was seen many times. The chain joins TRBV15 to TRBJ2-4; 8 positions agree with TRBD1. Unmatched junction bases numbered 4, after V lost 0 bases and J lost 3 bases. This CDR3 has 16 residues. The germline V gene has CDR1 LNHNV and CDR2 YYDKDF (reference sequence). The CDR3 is CATSRDRGLNKNIQYF. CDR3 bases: TGTGCCACCAGCAGAGACAGGGGGCTGAACAAAAACATTCAGTACTTC.

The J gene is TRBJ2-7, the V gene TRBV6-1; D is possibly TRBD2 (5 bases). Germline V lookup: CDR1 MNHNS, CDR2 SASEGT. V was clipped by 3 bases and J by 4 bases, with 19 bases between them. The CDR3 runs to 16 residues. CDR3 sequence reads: CASSDYASGARYEQYF. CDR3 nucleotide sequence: TGTGCCAGCAGTGATTACGCGAGCGGAGCCCGTTACGAGCAGTACTTC.

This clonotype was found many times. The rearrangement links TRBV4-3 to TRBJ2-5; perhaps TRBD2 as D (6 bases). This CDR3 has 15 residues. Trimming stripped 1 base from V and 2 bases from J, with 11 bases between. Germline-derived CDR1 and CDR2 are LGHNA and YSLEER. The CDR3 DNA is TGCGCCAGCAGCCAAGCGGGACTCGTTCAAGAGACCCAGTACTTC. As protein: CASSQAGLVQETQYF.

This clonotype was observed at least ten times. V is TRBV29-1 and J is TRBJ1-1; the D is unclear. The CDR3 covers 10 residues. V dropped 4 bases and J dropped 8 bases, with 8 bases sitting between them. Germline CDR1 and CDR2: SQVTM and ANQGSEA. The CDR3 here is CSVGAGEAFF. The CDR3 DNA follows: TGCAGCGTTGGGGCGGGGGAAGCTTTCTTT.

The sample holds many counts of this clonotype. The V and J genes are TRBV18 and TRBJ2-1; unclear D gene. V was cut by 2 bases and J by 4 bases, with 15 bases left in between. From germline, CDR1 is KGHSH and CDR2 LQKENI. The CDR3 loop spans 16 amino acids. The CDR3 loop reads CASSPGPIVSYNEQFF. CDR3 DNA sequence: TGTGCCAGCTCACCAGGGCCGATAGTCTCATACAATGAGCAGTTCTTC.

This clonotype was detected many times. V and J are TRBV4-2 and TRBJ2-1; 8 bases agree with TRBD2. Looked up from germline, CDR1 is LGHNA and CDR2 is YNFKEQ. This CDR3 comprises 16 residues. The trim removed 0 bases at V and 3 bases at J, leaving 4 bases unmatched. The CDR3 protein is CASSQDWTSNYNEQFF. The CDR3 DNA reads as TGTGCCAGCAGCCAAGATTGGACTAGCAACTACAATGAGCAGTTCTTC.

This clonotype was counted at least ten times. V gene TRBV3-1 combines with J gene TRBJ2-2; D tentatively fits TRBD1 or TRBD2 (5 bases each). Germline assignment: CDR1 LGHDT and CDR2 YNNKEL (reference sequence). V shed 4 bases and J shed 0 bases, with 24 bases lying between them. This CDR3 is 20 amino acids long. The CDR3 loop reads CASSPRVARTSSSNTGELFF. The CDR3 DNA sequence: TGTGCCAGCAGCCCCAGGGTAGCGCGAACCTCCTCATCGAACACCGGGGAGCTGTTTTTT.

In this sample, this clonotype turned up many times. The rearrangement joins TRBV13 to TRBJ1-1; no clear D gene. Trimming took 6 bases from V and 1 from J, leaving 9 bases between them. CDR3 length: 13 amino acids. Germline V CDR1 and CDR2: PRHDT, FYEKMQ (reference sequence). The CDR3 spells CASSQAPNTEAFF. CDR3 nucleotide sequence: TGTGCCAGCAGTCAGGCGCCGAACACTGAAGCTTTCTTT.

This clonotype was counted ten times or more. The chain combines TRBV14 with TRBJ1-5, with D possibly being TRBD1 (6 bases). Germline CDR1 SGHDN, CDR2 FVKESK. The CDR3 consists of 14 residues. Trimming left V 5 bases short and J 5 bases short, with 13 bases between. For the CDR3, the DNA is TGTGCCAGCAGCTTACGACAGGTCCATCAGCCCCAGCATTTT. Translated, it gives CASSLRQVHQPQHF.